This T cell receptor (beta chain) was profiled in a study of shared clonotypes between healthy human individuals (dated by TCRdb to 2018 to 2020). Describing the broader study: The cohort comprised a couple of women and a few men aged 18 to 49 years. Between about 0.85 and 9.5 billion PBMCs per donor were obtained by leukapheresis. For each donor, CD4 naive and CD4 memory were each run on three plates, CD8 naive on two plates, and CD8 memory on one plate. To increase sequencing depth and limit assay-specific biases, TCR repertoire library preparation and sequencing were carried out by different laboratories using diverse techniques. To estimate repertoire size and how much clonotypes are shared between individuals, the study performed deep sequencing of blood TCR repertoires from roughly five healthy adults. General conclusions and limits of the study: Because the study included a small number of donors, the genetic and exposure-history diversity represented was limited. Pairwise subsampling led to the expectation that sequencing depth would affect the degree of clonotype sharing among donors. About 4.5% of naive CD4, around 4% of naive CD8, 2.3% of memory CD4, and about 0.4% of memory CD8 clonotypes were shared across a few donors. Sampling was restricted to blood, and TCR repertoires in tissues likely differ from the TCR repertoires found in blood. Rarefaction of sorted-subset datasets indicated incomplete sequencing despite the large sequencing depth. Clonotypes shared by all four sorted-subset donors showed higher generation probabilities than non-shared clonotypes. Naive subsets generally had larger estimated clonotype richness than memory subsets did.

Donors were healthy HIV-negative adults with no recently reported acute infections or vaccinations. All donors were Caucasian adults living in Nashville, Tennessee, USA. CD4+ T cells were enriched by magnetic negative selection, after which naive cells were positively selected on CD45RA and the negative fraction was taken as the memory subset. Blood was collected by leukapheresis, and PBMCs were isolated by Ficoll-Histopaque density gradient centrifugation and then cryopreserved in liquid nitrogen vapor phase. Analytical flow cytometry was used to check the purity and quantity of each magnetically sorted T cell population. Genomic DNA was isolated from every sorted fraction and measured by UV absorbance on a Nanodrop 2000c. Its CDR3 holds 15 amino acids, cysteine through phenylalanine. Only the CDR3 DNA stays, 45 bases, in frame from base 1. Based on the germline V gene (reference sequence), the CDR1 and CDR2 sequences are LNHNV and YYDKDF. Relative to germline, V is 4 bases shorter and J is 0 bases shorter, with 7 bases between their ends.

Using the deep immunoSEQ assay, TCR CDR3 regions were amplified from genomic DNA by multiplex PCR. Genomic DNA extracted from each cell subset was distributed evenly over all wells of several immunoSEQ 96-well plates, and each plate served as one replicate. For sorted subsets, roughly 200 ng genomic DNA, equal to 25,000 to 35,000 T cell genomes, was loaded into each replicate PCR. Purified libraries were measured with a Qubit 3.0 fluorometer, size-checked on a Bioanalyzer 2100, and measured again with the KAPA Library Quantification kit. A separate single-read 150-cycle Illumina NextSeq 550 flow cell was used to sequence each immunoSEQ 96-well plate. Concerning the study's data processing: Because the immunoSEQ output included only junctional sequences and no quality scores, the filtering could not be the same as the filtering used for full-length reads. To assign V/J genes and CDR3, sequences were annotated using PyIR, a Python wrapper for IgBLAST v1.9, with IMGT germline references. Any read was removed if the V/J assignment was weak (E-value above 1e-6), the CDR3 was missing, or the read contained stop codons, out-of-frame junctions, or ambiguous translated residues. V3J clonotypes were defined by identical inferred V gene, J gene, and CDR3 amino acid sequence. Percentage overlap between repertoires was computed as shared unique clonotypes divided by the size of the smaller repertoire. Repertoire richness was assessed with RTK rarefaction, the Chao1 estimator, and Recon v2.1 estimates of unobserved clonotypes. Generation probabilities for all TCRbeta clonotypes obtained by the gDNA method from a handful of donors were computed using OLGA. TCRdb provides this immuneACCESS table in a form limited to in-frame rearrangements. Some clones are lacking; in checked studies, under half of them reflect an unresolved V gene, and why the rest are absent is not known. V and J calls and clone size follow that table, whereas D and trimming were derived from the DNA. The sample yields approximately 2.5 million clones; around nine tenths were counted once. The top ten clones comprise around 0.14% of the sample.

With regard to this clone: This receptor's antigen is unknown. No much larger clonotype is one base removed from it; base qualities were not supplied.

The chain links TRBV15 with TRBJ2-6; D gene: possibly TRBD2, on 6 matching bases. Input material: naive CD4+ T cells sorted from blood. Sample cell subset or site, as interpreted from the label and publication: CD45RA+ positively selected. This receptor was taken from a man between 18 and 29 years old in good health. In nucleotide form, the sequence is TGTGCCACCAGCATGGGGGGCTCTGGGGCCAACGTCCTGACTTTC. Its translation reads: CATSMGGSGANVLTF.